The clone carrying this TCR beta chain was counted a single time. Its specificity is unknown. The data belong to a study of cytomegalovirus exposure and HLA in healthy donors. Vbeta (60) and Jbeta (13) primers were used in the PCR. The table came from immunoSEQ multiplex PCR; TCRdb's copy has only in-frame clones and leaves some out. The sample has 100,000 to 150,000 clones; roughly 79% are singletons. The study, taken as a whole, reports: The records held CMV serostatus as the only immune exposure information. The authors judged a highly shared variant cluster likely a sequencing artifact. Using a false discovery rate of 0.05, a later analysis showed that approximately 17,000 TCR beta sequences were associated with HLA alleles. Follow-up analysis later connected one missense variant in DCLRE1C with trimming of TCR beta V- and J-genes.

The CDR3 spans 13 residues. The V and J ends lost 2 bases and 7 bases, in that order; junction bases with no gene match: 2. Germline V gene data show CDR1 as GTSNPN and CDR2 as SVGIG (reference sequence). What was sequenced was PBMCs. V usage is TRBV30 and J usage is TRBJ2-2; 9 nucleotides agree with TRBD1. This TCR derives from a woman aged 40 to 50 in good health and CMV-seronegative. The CDR3 protein is CAWSRQGVGELFF. CDR3 sequence (DNA): TGTGCCTGGAGTCGACAGGGGGTCGGGGAGCTGTTTTTT.